The 12 T cell receptor beta chains below come from one sample, sequenced in a study of T cell responses to AZD1222 COVID-19 vaccine. Assay: immunoSEQ multiplex PCR; the TCRdb copy retains only in-frame clones and omits some. The table lists 100,000 to 150,000 clones, about 88% of them singletons. The source was peripheral blood, collected on day 0 of AZD1222 vaccination. The receptors were sampled from an adult in good health.

V is TRBV19 and J is TRBJ1-6, with 7 nucleotides matching TRBD1. V lost 6 bases, J lost 6 bases, and 11 bases stayed unmatched. CDR1 LNHDA and CDR2 SQIVND come from the germline V gene (reference sequence). This CDR3 comprises 16 residues. DNA for the CDR3: TGTGCCAGTAGCGACCTGACAGGGCTCCGTAATTCACCCCTCCACTTT. Amino acids: CASSDLTGLRNSPLHF.

The gene calls are TRBV19 and TRBJ1-6, with a tentative D call TRBD1 (5 bases). The CDR3 runs to 13 residues. In germline, CDR1 is LNHDA, CDR2 SQIVND (reference sequence). V lost 3 bases and J lost 7, with 7 bases in between. The CDR3 is CASSIQGNSPLHF. CDR3 sequence (DNA): TGTGCCAGTAGTATTCAGGGCAATTCACCCCTCCACTTT.

In this sample, this clone turned up once. At one end, the junction sequence differs from germline, possibly due to a read error. The chain combines TRBV29-1 with TRBJ1-5; tentatively, D is TRBD1 (6 bases). Germline V gives CDR1 SQVTM, CDR2 ANQGSEA. This CDR3 region has 12 residues. The CDR3 loop reads CSVAGDNEPQHF. The CDR3 coding sequence is TGCAGCGTCGCCGGGGACAATGAGCCCCAGCATTTT.

This chain joins TRBV11-2 and TRBJ1-1; a possible D gene is TRBD1 (5 bases). Trimming took off 1 base at V and 0 bases at J, with 12 bases between the two ends. Looked up from germline, CDR1 is SGHAT and CDR2 is FQNNGV. This CDR3 comprises 16 residues. CDR3 DNA sequence: TGTGCCAGCAGCTTAGTTTTCGGGGGTTTGAACACTGAAGCTTTCTTT. Amino acids: CASSLVFGGLNTEAFF.

The chain links TRBV3-1 (or the pseudogene TRBV3-2) to TRBJ1-2, with D possibly being TRBD1 (6 bases). The V end was cut by 11 bases, the J end by 2 bases, with 15 bases between. The length of the CDR3 is 13 residues. Germline V gene sequence: CDR1 LGHDT, CDR2 YNNKEL (reference sequence). CDR3 DNA: TGTGCCGCTGCGTGGGGGGGCAACTATGGCTACACCTTC. Translation gives CAAAWGGNYGYTF.

The rearrangement joins TRBV7-8 to TRBJ1-3; TRBD1 might be the D (5 bases). There are 16 residues in the CDR3. Germline assignment: CDR1 SGHVS and CDR2 FQNEAQ. The ends were cut back, 1 base at V and 2 bases at J, with 12 bases in the middle. The CDR3 DNA reads as TGTGCCAGCAGCTTAGGGGGCCTCTTAGCTGGAAACACCATATATTTT. It encodes CASSLGGLLAGNTIYF.

This sequence joins TRBV19 and TRBJ2-5; D not certain. The V gene's germline CDR1 is LNHDA and CDR2 SQIVND (reference sequence). The V end lost 3 bases, the J end lost 5 bases, and 7 bases lay between the germline ends. The length of the CDR3 is 12 residues. CDR3 nucleotide sequence: TGTGCCAGTAGTATGCGGTGGGAGACCCAGTACTTC. Protein product: CASSMRWETQYF.

The chain couples TRBV10-3 to TRBJ1-5, with 8 positions matching TRBD1. Germline assignment: CDR1 ENHRY and CDR2 SYGVKD. Trimming removed 10 bases from V and 4 bases from J; junction bases left unmatched: 12. The CDR3 contains 15 residues. The CDR3 spells CATFPGQGANQPQHF. CDR3 bases: TGTGCCACCTTCCCGGGGCAGGGGGCAAATCAGCCCCAGCATTTT.

This clone was counted once. The chain uses TRBV24-1 and TRBJ2-1; 9 bases map to TRBD1. The V segment lost 6 bases and the J segment 7 bases; nucleotides outside the gene matches: 9. The CDR3 extends over 15 amino acids. Looked up from germline, CDR1 is KGHDR and CDR2 is SFDVKD. CDR3 DNA sequence: TGTGCCACCAGTCCGGACAGGGGATATGGGAATGAGCAGTTCTTC. Translating gives CATSPDRGYGNEQFF.

V gene TRBV3-1 (or the pseudogene TRBV3-2) combines with J gene TRBJ1-2; D call uncertain. Germline loops: CDR1 LGHDT, CDR2 YNNKEL (reference sequence). The CDR3 is made up of 17 amino acids. V lost 1 base and J 0 bases, leaving 15 bases between the germline ends. CDR3 loop: CASSQVRVKTANYGYTF. CDR3 DNA: TGTGCCAGCAGCCAAGTTCGGGTGAAAACAGCTAACTATGGCTACACCTTC.

The rearrangement joins TRBV30 to TRBJ1-3, with no clear D. CDR3 size: 12 residues. The germline V gene has CDR1 GTSNPN and CDR2 SVGIG (reference sequence). The germline V and J ends were trimmed by 2 bases and 9 bases, with 11 bases remaining between them. The CDR3 region is CAWSTEGGTIYF. The CDR3 bases are TGTGCCTGGAGTACTGAGGGAGGCACCATATATTTT. Full variable domain (missing parts from reference TRBV30 and TRBJ1-3): SQTIHQWPATLVQPVGSPLSLECTVEGTSNPNLYWYRQAAGRGLQLLFYSVGIGQISSEVPQNLSASRPQDRQFILSSKKLLLSDSGFYLCAWSTEGGTIYFGEGSWLTVV.

CDR3 in amino acids: CASSQASSQQFF. The CDR3 bases are TGTGCCAGCAGCCAAGCCTCTAGCCAGCAGTTCTTC. The rearrangement joins TRBV3-1 (or the pseudogene TRBV3-2) to TRBJ2-1; D might be TRBD2 (5 bases). Germline CDR1 is LGHDT and CDR2 is YNNKEL (reference sequence). The V gene lost 1 base and the J gene lost 11 bases, with 9 bases spanning the gap. The CDR3 consists of 12 residues.